A selection of T cell receptor beta chains follows, all from one sample in a study of T cells in Graves' hyperthyroidism and ophthalmopathy. TCRdb used MiXCR to reprocess the multiplex PCR reads, holding one entry per CDR3 protein. The sample has about 680,000 distinct CDR3 sequences, 30% to 40% seen once. The specimen was blood. The receptors shown here come from a woman aged 40 to 50 with Graves' hyperthyroidism. Both conserved end residues are part of each CDR3. Fields, in order: V gene, clone size, J gene, D gene, CDR3 protein, CDR3 DNA. A D gene is named only where the DNA matches it firmly. Clone size, where shown, is once, few, many, or a class for clones that have expanded.

>TRBV7-2|few|TRBJ1-2|-
CASSSGGSYTF
TGTGCCAGCAGTTCGGGCGGGAGCTACACCTTC
>TRBV12-3/TRBV12-4|many|TRBJ2-5|TRBD2
CASSFRGGGETQYF
TGTGCCAGCAGTTTTCGGGGGGGCGGAGAGACCCAGTACTTC
>TRBV6-5|-|TRBJ2-6|-
CASTPSFGSGANVLTF
TGTGCCAGCACCCCTTCGTTTGGCTCTGGGGCCAACGTCCTGACTTTC
>TRBV7-2|-|TRBJ1-1|-
CASSPGHTNTEAFF
TGCGCCAGCAGCCCGGGACATACGAACACTGAAGCTTTCTTT
>TRBV5-1|few|TRBJ2-7|TRBD1
CASSFNVGQGAEQYF
TGTGCCAGCAGCTTTAACGTGGGACAGGGTGCCGAGCAGTACTTC
>TRBV7-2|many|TRBJ2-6|TRBD1
CASSLRTGISGANVLTF
TGTGCCAGCAGCTTGAGGACAGGGATCTCTGGGGCCAACGTCCTGACTTTC
>TRBV11-1|-|TRBJ1-2|TRBD1
CASSDGDRDANF
TGTGCCAGCAGCGACGGAGACAGGGACGCCAACTTC
>TRBV18|-|TRBJ1-1|-
CASSPPGGFEAFF
TGTGCCAGCTCACCACCCGGGGGATTTGAAGCTTTCTTT
>TRBV10-2|-|TRBJ1-6|-
CASRAGTFNSPLHF
TGCGCCAGCAGGGCCGGGACATTTAATTCACCCCTCCACTTT
>TRBV4-3|many|TRBJ2-7|-
CASSQGGPYEQYF
TGCGCCAGCAGCCAAGGAGGGCCCTACGAGCAGTACTTC
>TRBV15|-|TRBJ1-2|-
CATSSYGTPYTF
TGTGCCACCAGCAGTTACGGGACACCCTACACCTTC
>TRBV29-1|many|TRBJ1-2|-
CSVPHRANYGYTF
TGCAGCGTTCCCCACAGGGCTAACTATGGCTACACCTTC
>TRBV2|-|TRBJ1-1|-
CASSSLGGEPEAFF
TGTGCCAGCAGTTCCTTGGGTGGGGAGCCTGAAGCTTTCTTT